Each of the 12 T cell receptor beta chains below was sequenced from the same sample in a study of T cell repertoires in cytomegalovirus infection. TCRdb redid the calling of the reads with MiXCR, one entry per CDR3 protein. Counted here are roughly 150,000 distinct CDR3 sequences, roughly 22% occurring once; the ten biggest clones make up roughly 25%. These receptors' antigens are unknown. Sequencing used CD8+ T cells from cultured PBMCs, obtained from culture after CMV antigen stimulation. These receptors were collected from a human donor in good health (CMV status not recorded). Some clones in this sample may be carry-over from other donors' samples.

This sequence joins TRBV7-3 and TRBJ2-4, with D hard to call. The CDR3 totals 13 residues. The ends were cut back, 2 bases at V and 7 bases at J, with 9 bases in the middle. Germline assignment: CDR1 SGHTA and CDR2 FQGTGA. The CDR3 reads CASSLGGANIQYF. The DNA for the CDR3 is TGTGCCAGCAGCTTAGGCGGTGCGAACATTCAGTACTTC.

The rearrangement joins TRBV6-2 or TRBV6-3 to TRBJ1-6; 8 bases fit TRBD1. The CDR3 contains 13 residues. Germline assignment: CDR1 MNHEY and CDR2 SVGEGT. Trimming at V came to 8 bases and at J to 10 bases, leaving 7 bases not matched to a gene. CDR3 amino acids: CASQDREYSPLHF. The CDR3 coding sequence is TGTGCCAGCCAGGACAGGGAGTACTCACCCCTCCACTTT.

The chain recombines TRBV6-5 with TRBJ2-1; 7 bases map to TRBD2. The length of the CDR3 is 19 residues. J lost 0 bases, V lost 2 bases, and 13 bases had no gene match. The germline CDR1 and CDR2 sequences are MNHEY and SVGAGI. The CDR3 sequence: CASSYGGGIRAGSYNEQFF. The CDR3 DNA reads TGTGCCAGCAGTTACGGGGGGGGAATTAGAGCTGGCTCCTACAATGAGCAGTTCTTC.

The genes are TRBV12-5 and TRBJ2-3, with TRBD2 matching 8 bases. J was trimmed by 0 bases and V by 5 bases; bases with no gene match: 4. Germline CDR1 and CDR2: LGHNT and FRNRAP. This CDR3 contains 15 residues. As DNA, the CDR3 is TGTGCTAGTGGTAGCGGGGGAGCTAGCACAGATACGCAGTATTTT. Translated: CASGSGGASTDTQYF.

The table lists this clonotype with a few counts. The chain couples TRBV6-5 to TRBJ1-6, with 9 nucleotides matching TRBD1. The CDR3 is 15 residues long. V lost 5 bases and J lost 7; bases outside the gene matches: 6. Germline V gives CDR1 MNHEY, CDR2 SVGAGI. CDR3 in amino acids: CASSTRGQGNSPLHF. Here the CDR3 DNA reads TGTGCCAGCAGTACGAGGGGACAGGGAAATTCACCCCTCCACTTT.

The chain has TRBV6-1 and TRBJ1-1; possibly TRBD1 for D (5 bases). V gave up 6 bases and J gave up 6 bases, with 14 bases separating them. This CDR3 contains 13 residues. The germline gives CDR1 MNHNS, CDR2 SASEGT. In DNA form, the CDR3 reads TGTGCCAGCAGCGGGGCGGGGAGGGCTGAAGCTTTCTTT. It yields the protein CASSGAGRAEAFF.

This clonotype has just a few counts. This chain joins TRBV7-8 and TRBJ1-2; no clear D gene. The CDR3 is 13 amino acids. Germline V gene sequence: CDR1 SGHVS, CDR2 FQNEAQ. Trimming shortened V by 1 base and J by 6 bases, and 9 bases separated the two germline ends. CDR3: CASSLVVLDGYTF. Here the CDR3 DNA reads TGTGCCAGCAGCTTAGTGGTTTTGGATGGCTACACCTTC.

The CDR3: CASSFNKNQPQHF. The CDR3 coding sequence is TGTGCCAGCAGTTTTAATAAAAATCAGCCCCAGCATTTT. The genes are TRBV12-3 or TRBV12-4 and TRBJ1-5; D gene ambiguous. V dropped 3 bases and J dropped 4 bases, with 7 bases sitting between them. The CDR3 runs 13 residues.

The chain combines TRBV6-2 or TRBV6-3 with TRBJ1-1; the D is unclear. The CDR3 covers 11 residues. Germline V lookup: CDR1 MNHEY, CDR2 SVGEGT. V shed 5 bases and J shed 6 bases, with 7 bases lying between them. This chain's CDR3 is CASSHFPEAFF. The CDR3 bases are TGTGCCAGCAGTCATTTTCCTGAAGCTTTCTTT.

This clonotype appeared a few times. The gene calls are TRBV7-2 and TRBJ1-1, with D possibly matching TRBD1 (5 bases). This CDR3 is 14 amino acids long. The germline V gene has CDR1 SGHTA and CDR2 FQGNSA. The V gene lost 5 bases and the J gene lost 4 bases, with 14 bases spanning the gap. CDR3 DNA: TGTGCCAGCAGCGACCCTGGCGGGGGCACTGAAGCTTTCTTT. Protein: CASSDPGGGTEAFF.

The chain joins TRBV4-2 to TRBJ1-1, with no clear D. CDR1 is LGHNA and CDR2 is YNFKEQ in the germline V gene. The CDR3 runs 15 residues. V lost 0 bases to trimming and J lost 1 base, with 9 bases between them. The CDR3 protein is CASSQDRRENTEAFF. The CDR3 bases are TGTGCCAGCAGCCAAGATCGGCGGGAGAACACTGAAGCTTTCTTT.

In nucleotides, the CDR3 is TGTGCCAGCAGTTTTGGATGGGACGCTTTTCTCTCTGGGGCCAACGTCCTGACTTTC. It codes for CASSFGWDAFLSGANVLTF. This chain uses TRBV27 with TRBJ2-6; D might be TRBD1 or TRBD2, each matching 5 bases. Germline V gene sequence: CDR1 MNHEY, CDR2 SMNVEV (reference sequence). The CDR3 length is 19 residues. Trimming removed 3 bases at V and 0 bases at J, with 18 bases between.